The 21 T cell receptor beta chains given below trace back to one sample, sequenced in a study of T-cell reconstitution after alpha-beta-depleted transplantation in children. TCRbeta library construction was performed incorporating unique molecular identifiers. TCRdb re-called the PCR reads through MiXCR, storing one row per CDR3 protein. This table has hundreds of thousands of distinct CDR3 sequences, over 15% appearing once. Here the sequenced sample was PBMCs from the stem cell graft donor, taken from the stem cell graft. The origin of the receptors is a human donor who donated a stem cell graft to a child with acute myeloid leukemia.

The V and J genes are TRBV11-2 and TRBJ2-1; D is unclear. The CDR3 has 12 amino acids. The V and J ends lost 5 bases and 7 bases respectively, with 9 bases between them. Germline CDR1 SGHAT, CDR2 FQNNGV. The CDR3 here is CASSGPTNEQFF. In DNA, the CDR3 is TGTGCCAGCAGCGGACCAACGAATGAGCAGTTCTTC.

This clonotype was detected only a few times. V gene TRBV7-2 combines with J gene TRBJ1-1; 9 nucleotides line up with TRBD1. CDR3 length equals 15 residues. The J segment lost 1 base and the V segment lost 4 bases, leaving 4 bases of the junction unmatched. In germline, CDR1 is SGHTA, CDR2 FQGNSA. The chain's CDR3 is CASSSQGARNTEAFF. In DNA form, the CDR3 reads TGTGCCAGCAGCTCACAGGGGGCTAGGAACACTGAAGCTTTCTTT.

V gene TRBV15 combines with J gene TRBJ2-5; 15 bases line up with TRBD2. V lost 2 bases, J lost 5 bases, and 3 bases stayed unmatched. Per the germline V gene, CDR1 is LNHNV and CDR2 is YYDKDF (reference sequence). The CDR3 is 16 amino acids. CDR3 bases: TGTGCCACCAGCAGACCCGGACTAGCGGGGGGGGAGACCCAGTACTTC. Translating gives CATSRPGLAGGETQYF.

The table lists this clonotype with a few counts. J is TRBJ2-4 and V is TRBV12-3 or TRBV12-4; TRBD2 agrees at 7 bases. V gave up 3 bases and J gave up 5 bases; unmatched junction bases: 7. This CDR3 has 15 residues. CDR3 loop: CASSLGGEEENIQYF. The CDR3 coding sequence is TGTGCCAGCAGTTTGGGAGGGGAGGAGGAAAACATTCAGTACTTC.

This clonotype was counted many times. V and J are TRBV9 and TRBJ2-1; 9 bases agree with TRBD1. From germline, CDR1 is SGDLS and CDR2 YYNGEE. Trimming at V came to 7 bases and at J to 3 bases, leaving 5 bases not matched to a gene. The CDR3 runs 14 residues. The DNA for the CDR3 is TGTGCCAGCTCTCCGGGACAGGGCTACAATGAGCAGTTCTTC. Protein sequence: CASSPGQGYNEQFF.

The chain recombines TRBV20-1 with TRBJ1-2; no firm D call. The germline V gene has CDR1 DFQATT and CDR2 SNEGSKA (reference sequence). This CDR3 region has 13 residues. Trimming left V 3 bases short and J 1 base short, with 9 bases between. The DNA for the CDR3 is TGCAGTGCTAGTACAGATTATAACTATGGCTACACCTTC. It translates to CSASTDYNYGYTF.

The table lists this clonotype with many counts. The V call is TRBV20-1, the J call TRBJ1-2; TRBD1 is a possible D gene (5 bases). V dropped 0 bases and J dropped 8 bases, with 13 bases sitting between them. Per the germline V gene, CDR1 is DFQATT and CDR2 is SNEGSKA (reference sequence). There are 13 residues in the CDR3. The CDR3 nucleotides are TGCAGTGCTAGAGATTGGAGGGGAGGGGGCTACACCTTC. As protein: CSARDWRGGGYTF.

This clonotype has at least ten counts. This chain joins TRBV5-1 and TRBJ2-1; possibly TRBD2 for D (6 bases). This CDR3 contains 14 residues. Trimming cost V 4 bases and J 7 bases, with 15 bases left between them. Germline loops: CDR1 SGHRS, CDR2 YFSETQ. The CDR3 here is CASSGGPHLNEQFF. Here the CDR3 DNA reads TGCGCCAGCAGCGGAGGGCCCCACCTAAATGAGCAGTTCTTC.

In this sample, this clonotype turned up once. The CDR3 sequence: CASSLSTGEETQYF. Written as DNA, the CDR3 is TGTGCCAGCAGCCTATCTACGGGGGAAGAGACCCAGTACTTC. The rearrangement joins TRBV4-2 to TRBJ2-5; the D gene is possibly TRBD2 (6 bases). The CDR3 covers 14 residues. Trimming shortened V by 4 bases and J by 3 bases, and 12 bases separated the two germline ends. Germline CDR1 LGHNA, CDR2 YNFKEQ.

This clonotype was seen repeatedly, ten times or more. This sequence joins TRBV7-2 and TRBJ2-1; D uncertain. The length of the CDR3 is 15 residues. In germline, CDR1 is SGHTA, CDR2 FQGNSA. The V end was cut by 3 bases, the J end by 4 bases, with 13 bases between. The DNA for the CDR3 is TGTGCCAGCAGCTTGGTAACCGCCCAGTACAATGAGCAGTTCTTC. Translating it yields CASSLVTAQYNEQFF.

The CDR3 DNA is TGTGCCAGCAGCCCAAAAAGACAGGGAGGGGATGAGCAGTTCTTC. It encodes CASSPKRQGGDEQFF. This chain joins TRBV11-2 and TRBJ2-1; D may correspond to TRBD1 or TRBD2 (7 bases each). Germline V lookup: CDR1 SGHAT, CDR2 FQNNGV. This CDR3 comprises 15 residues. V was shortened by 5 bases and J by 8 bases, with 19 bases between the two germline ends.

There are many counts of this clonotype. The rearrangement joins TRBV6-5 to TRBJ1-2; tentatively, D is TRBD1 (5 bases). This CDR3 contains 14 residues. Trimming removed 0 bases at V and 4 bases at J, with 9 bases between. Germline-derived CDR1 and CDR2 are MNHEY and SVGAGI. The CDR3 is CASSYSSGIYGYTF. The CDR3 bases are TGTGCCAGCAGTTACTCGTCAGGGATCTATGGCTACACCTTC.

This clonotype was detected ten times or more. The chain joins TRBV9 to TRBJ2-1; 13 bases align to TRBD2. The CDR3 spans 16 residues. V was clipped by 4 bases and J by 7 bases; unmatched bases: 8. Germline assignment: CDR1 SGDLS and CDR2 YYNGEE. This CDR3 reads CASSLWTSGGTNEQFF. The CDR3, as DNA: TGTGCCAGCAGCCTATGGACTAGCGGGGGTACTAATGAGCAGTTCTTC.

In this sample, this clonotype turned up a few times. The rearrangement links TRBV7-9 to TRBJ1-2; 11 bases fit TRBD1. Germline V gives CDR1 SEHNR, CDR2 FQNEAQ (reference sequence). The CDR3 spans 14 residues. V was pared by 2 bases and J by 7 bases, with 3 bases of the junction left unmatched. The DNA of the CDR3 is TGTGCCAGCAGCTTATCCGGGACAGGGGGTGGCTACACCTTC. It specifies CASSLSGTGGGYTF.

Many counts were recorded for this clonotype. CDR3 in amino acids: CASSVQGGEQFF. CDR3 coding DNA: TGTGCCAGCAGTGTTCAGGGAGGTGAGCAGTTCTTC. The rearrangement uses TRBV6-5 and TRBJ2-1, with D maybe TRBD2 (6 bases). The CDR3 runs to 12 residues. The V end was cut by 5 bases, the J end by 9 bases, with 11 bases between. Germline CDR1 MNHEY, CDR2 SVGAGI.

The chain is built from TRBV20-1 and TRBJ1-4; TRBD1 aligns across 12 bases. From germline, CDR1 is DFQATT and CDR2 SNEGSKA (reference sequence). The CDR3 has 17 residues. After removal of 6 bases from V and 7 bases from J, the junction contained 15 bases not matched to a gene. The CDR3 loop is CSAIGTGGAGGLEKLFF. In DNA form, the CDR3 reads TGCAGTGCCATCGGGACAGGGGGCGCGGGGGGGCTTGAAAAACTGTTTTTT.

To note about this clonotype: Germline and junction disagree at one end, which may indicate a read error. The chain employs TRBV9 and TRBJ2-3; the D gene is possibly TRBD1 (7 bases). The CDR3 runs 15 residues. Germline V gene lookup returns CDR1 SGDLS and CDR2 YYNGEE. The CDR3 region has the DNA TGTGCCAGCAGCGTCTCTCAGGGGGGCCCAGATACCCAGTATTTT. Translating it yields CASSVSQGGPDTQYF.

This clonotype was counted at least ten times. CDR3 amino acids: CASSLGGLAYLRSVEQFF. The CDR3 coding sequence is TGTGCCAGCAGCTTAGGGGGATTGGCGTATCTTAGGTCTGTTGAGCAGTTCTTC. J is TRBJ2-1 and V is TRBV11-2; unclear D gene. Per germline, CDR1 SGHAT and CDR2 FQNNGV. The CDR3 consists of 18 residues. V was shortened by 1 base and J by 9 bases, with 25 bases between the two germline ends.

This clonotype has a count of ten or more. The gene calls are TRBV6-1 and TRBJ2-2, with no clear D. Germline lookup yields CDR1 MNHNS and CDR2 SASEGT. Trimming removed 5 bases at V and 1 base at J, with 8 bases between. The CDR3 is made up of 14 amino acids. In DNA form, the CDR3 reads TGTGCCAGCAGTATGTACTTGAACACCGGGGAGCTGTTTTTT. Amino acid sequence: CASSMYLNTGELFF.

V is TRBV4-3 and J is TRBJ2-1, with a possible D match to TRBD2 (5 bases). Looked up from germline, CDR1 is LGHNA and CDR2 is YSLEER. The V end was cut by 0 bases, the J end by 4 bases, with 10 bases between. The CDR3 loop spans 15 amino acids. The CDR3 loop reads CASSQESDYYNEQFF. The DNA for the CDR3 is TGCGCCAGCAGCCAAGAAAGTGACTATTACAATGAGCAGTTCTTC.

J is TRBJ2-2 and V is TRBV5-1, with D perhaps given as TRBD1 or TRBD2 (5 bases each). The germline gives CDR1 SGHRS, CDR2 YFSETQ. The CDR3 sequence is 15 residues long. Between the trimmed V and J ends, which lost 3 bases and 5 bases, there was a span of 14 bases. CDR3 in DNA: TGCGCCAGCAGCTCGGTGGGGGAAGATACCGGGGAGCTGTTTTTT. Amino acids: CASSSVGEDTGELFF.